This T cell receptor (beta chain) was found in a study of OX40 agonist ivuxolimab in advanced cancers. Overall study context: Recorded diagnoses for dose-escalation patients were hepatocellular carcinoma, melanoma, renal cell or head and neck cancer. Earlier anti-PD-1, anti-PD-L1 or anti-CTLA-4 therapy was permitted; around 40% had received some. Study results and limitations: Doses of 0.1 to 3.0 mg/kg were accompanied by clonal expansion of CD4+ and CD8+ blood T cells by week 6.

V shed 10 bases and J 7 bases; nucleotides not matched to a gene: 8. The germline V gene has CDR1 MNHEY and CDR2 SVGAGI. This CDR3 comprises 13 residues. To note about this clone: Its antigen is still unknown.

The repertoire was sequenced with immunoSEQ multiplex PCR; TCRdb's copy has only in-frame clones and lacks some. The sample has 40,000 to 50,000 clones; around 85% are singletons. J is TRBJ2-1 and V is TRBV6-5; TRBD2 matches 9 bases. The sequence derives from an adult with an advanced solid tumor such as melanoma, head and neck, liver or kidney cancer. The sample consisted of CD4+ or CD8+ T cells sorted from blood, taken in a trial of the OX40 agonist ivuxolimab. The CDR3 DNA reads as TGTGCCACCAAAGCGGGAGGTGGGAATGAGCAGTTCTTC. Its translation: CATKAGGGNEQFF.